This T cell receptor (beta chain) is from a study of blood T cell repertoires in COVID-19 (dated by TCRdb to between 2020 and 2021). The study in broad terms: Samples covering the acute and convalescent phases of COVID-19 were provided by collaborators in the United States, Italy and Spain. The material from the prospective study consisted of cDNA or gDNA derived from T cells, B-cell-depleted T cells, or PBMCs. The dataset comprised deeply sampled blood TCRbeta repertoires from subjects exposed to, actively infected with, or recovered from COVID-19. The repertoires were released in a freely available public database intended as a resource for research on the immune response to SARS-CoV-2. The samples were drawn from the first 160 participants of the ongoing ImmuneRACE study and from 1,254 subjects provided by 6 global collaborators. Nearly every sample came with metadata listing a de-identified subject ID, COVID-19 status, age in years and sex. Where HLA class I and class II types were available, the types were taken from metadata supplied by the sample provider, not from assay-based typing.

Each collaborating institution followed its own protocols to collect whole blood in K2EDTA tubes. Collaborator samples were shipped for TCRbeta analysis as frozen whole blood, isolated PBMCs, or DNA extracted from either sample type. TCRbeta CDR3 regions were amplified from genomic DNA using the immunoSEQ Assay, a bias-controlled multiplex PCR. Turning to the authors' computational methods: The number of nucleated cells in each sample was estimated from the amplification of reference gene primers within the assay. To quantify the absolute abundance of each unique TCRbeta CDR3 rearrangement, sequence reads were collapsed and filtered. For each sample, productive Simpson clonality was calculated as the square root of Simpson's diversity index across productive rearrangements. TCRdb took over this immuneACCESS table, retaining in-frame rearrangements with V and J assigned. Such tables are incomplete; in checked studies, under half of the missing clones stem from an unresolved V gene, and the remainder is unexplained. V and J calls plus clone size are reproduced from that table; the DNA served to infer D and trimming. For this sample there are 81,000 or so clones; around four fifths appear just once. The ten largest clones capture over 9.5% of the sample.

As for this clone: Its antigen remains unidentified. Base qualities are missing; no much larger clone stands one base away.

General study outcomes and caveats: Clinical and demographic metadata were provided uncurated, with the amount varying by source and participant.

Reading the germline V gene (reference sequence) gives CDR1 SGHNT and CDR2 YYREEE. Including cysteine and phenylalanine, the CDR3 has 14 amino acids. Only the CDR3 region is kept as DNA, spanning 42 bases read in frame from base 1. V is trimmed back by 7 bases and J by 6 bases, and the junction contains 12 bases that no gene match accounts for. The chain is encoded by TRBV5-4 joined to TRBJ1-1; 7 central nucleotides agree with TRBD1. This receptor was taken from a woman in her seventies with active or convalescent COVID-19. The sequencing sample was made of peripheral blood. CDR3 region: CASGFSTGVPEAFF. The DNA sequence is TGTGCCAGCGGATTCTCTACAGGGGTTCCTGAAGCTTTCTTT.